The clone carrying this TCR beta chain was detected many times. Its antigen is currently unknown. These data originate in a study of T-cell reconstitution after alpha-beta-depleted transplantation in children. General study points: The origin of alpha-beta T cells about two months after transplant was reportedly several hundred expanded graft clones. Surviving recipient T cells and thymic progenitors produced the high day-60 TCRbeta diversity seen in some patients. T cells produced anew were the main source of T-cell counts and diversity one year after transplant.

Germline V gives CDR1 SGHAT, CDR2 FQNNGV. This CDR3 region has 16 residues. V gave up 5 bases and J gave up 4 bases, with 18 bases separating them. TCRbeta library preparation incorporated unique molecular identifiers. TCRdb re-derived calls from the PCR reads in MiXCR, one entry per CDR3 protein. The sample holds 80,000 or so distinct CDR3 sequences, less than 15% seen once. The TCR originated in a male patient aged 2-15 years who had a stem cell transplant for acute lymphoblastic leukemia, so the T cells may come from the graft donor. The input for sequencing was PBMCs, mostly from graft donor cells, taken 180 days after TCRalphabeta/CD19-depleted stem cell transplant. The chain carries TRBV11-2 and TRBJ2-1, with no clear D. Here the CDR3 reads CASSPFPTFAYNEQFF. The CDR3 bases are TGTGCCAGCAGCCCTTTCCCTACTTTCGCTTACAATGAGCAGTTCTTC.